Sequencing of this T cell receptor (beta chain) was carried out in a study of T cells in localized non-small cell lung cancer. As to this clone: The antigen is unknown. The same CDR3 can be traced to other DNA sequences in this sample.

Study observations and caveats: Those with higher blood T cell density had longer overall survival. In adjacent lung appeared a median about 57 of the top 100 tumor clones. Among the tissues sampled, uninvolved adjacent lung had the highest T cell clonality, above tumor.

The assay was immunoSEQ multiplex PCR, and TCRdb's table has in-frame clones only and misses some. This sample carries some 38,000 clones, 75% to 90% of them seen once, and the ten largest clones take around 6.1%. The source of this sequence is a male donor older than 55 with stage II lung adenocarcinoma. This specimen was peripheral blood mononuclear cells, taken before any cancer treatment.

The CDR3 DNA reads as TGCGCCAGCAGCCCGGGCTCAACAGATACGCAGTATTTT. Amino acids: CASSPGSTDTQYF. The rearrangement uses TRBV5-1 and TRBJ2-3; D uncertain. Between the trimmed V and J ends, which lost 4 bases and 3 bases, there was a span of 9 bases. Germline V CDR1 and CDR2: SGHRS, YFSETQ. The length of the CDR3 is 13 residues.